Detailed here is one T cell receptor (beta chain). It has no known antigen specificity. Base qualities are not recorded, but no much larger clone differs from it by a single base. One collaborating source in Seattle enrolled patients during active infection and followed them longitudinally through the course of disease. Each collaborating institution followed its own protocols to collect whole blood in K2EDTA tubes. For TCRbeta analysis, collaborators shipped samples as frozen whole blood, isolated PBMCs, or DNA extracted from either of those sample types. The data are from a study of blood T cell repertoires in COVID-19 (TCRdb year 2020). Notes on the research overall: Collaborator samples came from the United States, Italy and Spain and covered acute and convalescent phases of COVID-19. The prospective study material was composed of cDNA or gDNA derived from T cells, B-cell-depleted T cells, or PBMCs. Deeply sampled blood TCRbeta repertoires from subjects exposed to, actively infected with, or recovered from COVID-19 were included in the dataset. The repertoires were released in a freely available public database meant as a resource for research on the immune response to SARS-CoV-2. The samples were drawn from two sources: the first 160 participants of the ongoing ImmuneRACE study, and about 1,300 subjects contributed by 6 global collaborators. The sample metadata nearly always contained a de-identified subject ID, COVID-19 status, age in years and sex. HLA class I and class II types, where available, came from metadata supplied by the sample provider rather than from assay-based typing.

TCRbeta CDR3 regions were amplified from genomic DNA using the immunoSEQ Assay, a bias-controlled multiplex PCR. From the authors' description of their analysis: The number of nucleated cells in each sample was estimated from the amplification of reference gene primers within the assay. To quantify the absolute abundance of each unique TCRbeta CDR3 rearrangement, sequence reads were collapsed and filtered. For each sample, productive Simpson clonality was calculated by taking the square root of Simpson's diversity index across productive rearrangements. This immuneACCESS table, as held by TCRdb, lists in-frame sequences with V and J called but not all clones. Of the missing ones, under half trace to an unresolved V gene in checked studies; the others have no known cause. That table furnishes V, J and clone size, whereas the DNA furnished D and trimming. The sample data list around 300,000 clones, and around 87% of these were observed just once. The ten largest clonotypes hold 0.95% to 1.3% of the sample.

V was cut back by 0 bases and J by 15 bases, leaving a gap of 18 bases between them. CDR1 and CDR2, per the germline V gene, are MGHRA and YSYEKL. The CDR3 covers 14 residues, taking in both the cysteine and the phenylalanine. The retained sequence is limited to the CDR3, 42 bases, with the frame set at the first base. What the work shows at the level of the full study, not this receptor alone: The amount of clinical and demographic metadata varied by source and participant and was provided uncurated.

Sequences were obtained from peripheral blood. The sequence was obtained from a woman in her thirties or forties with COVID-19, enrolled during active disease. The chain is assembled from TRBV4-1 and TRBJ2-1; TRBD2 could be the D gene, as 5 bases match. This receptor carries the CDR3 CASSQDSLGSHRFF. The DNA sequence is given as TGCGCCAGCAGCCAAGACTCATTAGGGAGTCATCGGTTCTTC.